This TCR beta chain was captured in a study of cytomegalovirus exposure and HLA in healthy donors. The PCR was carried out with 60 Vbeta primers and 13 Jbeta primers. The protocol was immunoSEQ multiplex PCR, while the TCRdb copy is restricted to in-frame clones and leaves out a portion. The repertoire consists of roughly 120,000 clones, with 70% to 85% occurring once and the leading ten covering around 4.3%. Germline lookup yields CDR1 WNHNN and CDR2 SYGVQD (reference sequence). The CDR3 has 16 amino acids. V lost 10 bases and J 1 base, leaving 21 bases between the germline ends. The sample taken for sequencing was PBMCs. V and J are TRBV10-1 and TRBJ2-3; a possible D gene is TRBD2 (7 bases). The origin of this receptor is a woman aged 40 to 50 in good health and CMV-seropositive. DNA for the CDR3: TGCGCCATCGAGGGGGGGAAAGGTGGTGGCACAGATACGCAGTATTTT. Protein: CAIEGGKGGGTDTQYF.